These 26 T cell receptor beta chains were sequenced from one sample in a study of tumor-infiltrating lymphocytes in oesophageal squamous cell carcinoma. MiXCR, run by TCRdb on the PCR reads, gives a single entry per CDR3 protein. The data contain over 10,000 distinct CDR3 sequences, less than 55% of them singletons. What was sequenced was normal esophageal tissue next to the tumor. The receptors derive from a male donor with esophageal squamous cell carcinoma.

V and J are TRBV7-2 and TRBJ2-5; 7 nucleotides match TRBD1. The DNA matches TRBJ1-1 better at its end, which makes the J call doubtful. The CDR3 has 15 residues. The germline V gene encodes CDR1 SGHTA and CDR2 FQGNSA. The CDR3 nucleotides are TGTGCCAGCAGCCGCTCGACAGGGTCGAACACTGAAGCTTTCTTT. It codes for CASSRSTGSNTEAFF.

This clonotype counts as large. V usage is TRBV7-8 and J usage is TRBJ2-1; the D gene is possibly TRBD2 (6 bases). Germline V gene sequence: CDR1 SGHVS, CDR2 FQNEAQ. CDR3 size: 14 residues. V shed 1 base and J shed 8 bases, with 12 bases lying between them. CDR3 region: CASSLVGLNDEQFF. The CDR3 nucleotides read TGTGCCAGCAGCTTAGTTGGACTAAACGATGAGCAGTTCTTC.

The V and J genes are TRBV7-8 and TRBJ2-2, with no clear D. In germline, CDR1 is SGHVS, CDR2 FQNEAQ. The CDR3 runs 17 residues. Trimming removed 3 bases at V and 1 base at J, with 15 bases between. CDR3 protein: CASSLPRQRKNTGELFF. The CDR3 DNA follows: TGTGCCAGCAGCTTGCCTCGCCAACGGAAGAACACCGGGGAGCTGTTTTTT.

This clonotype showed up just a few times. The chain employs TRBV6-6 and TRBJ2-1; D is undetermined. The CDR3 runs 15 residues. Germline CDR1 and CDR2: MNHNY and SVGAGI (reference sequence). Trimming pared 2 bases from V and 0 bases from J, leaving 8 bases between. CDR3 protein: CASSYHPSSYNEQFF. As DNA, the CDR3 is TGTGCCAGCAGTTACCACCCGAGCTCCTACAATGAGCAGTTCTTC.

This chain's CDR3 is CASSEGGTQYF. Here the CDR3 DNA reads TGTGCCAGCAGCGAGGGTGGGACCCAGTACTTC. The V and J genes are TRBV6-6 and TRBJ2-6; possibly TRBD2 for D (5 bases). Near its end, the DNA agrees better with TRBJ2-5, so the J call may be wrong. This CDR3 contains 11 residues. From germline, CDR1 is MNHNY and CDR2 SVGAGI (reference sequence).

This clonotype was observed a handful of times. V gene TRBV7-8 combines with J gene TRBJ2-1, with D maybe TRBD2 (5 bases). The CDR3 totals 14 residues. Germline values: CDR1 SGHVS, CDR2 FQNEAQ. Trimming shortened V by 7 bases and J by 8 bases, and 18 bases separated the two germline ends. Here the CDR3 reads CASNRLDSRDEQFF. In DNA, the CDR3 is TGTGCCAGCAACCGACTGGACTCCCGAGATGAGCAGTTCTTC.

The J gene is TRBJ1-2, the V gene TRBV7-2; tentatively, D is TRBD1 (6 bases). This CDR3 is 14 amino acids long. V lost 1 base and J 7 bases, leaving 13 bases between the germline ends. In germline, CDR1 is SGHTA, CDR2 FQGNSA. CDR3 loop: CASSLGPGAGGYTF. The CDR3 coding sequence is TGTGCCAGCAGCTTAGGGCCAGGGGCCGGTGGCTACACCTTC.

There are many counts of this clonotype. One end of the junction fails to match germline, which may point to a read error. The chain is built from TRBV11-2 and TRBJ1-6; D is uncertain. The CDR3 is 16 amino acids. The germline gives CDR1 SGHAT, CDR2 FQNNGV. The CDR3 DNA sequence: TGTGCCAGCAGCCGTAGCGGTGACCCCTATAATTCACCCCTCCACTTC. Translation gives CASSRSGDPYNSPLHF.

This chain links TRBV6-8 with TRBJ2-5; 9 bases map to TRBD2. J gave up 11 bases and V 6 bases, and 16 bases lay outside the gene matches. Germline CDR1 MNHGY, CDR2 SAAAGT. This CDR3 is 15 amino acids long. Written as DNA, the CDR3 is TGTGCCAGCAGCCGAGGGACTAGCTTTCCAGATACGCAGTACTTC. Translated: CASSRGTSFPDTQYF.

The chain combines TRBV19 with TRBJ2-1; D remains ambiguous. The length of the CDR3 is 11 residues. V gave up 7 bases and J gave up 7 bases, with 8 bases separating them. Germline V lookup: CDR1 LNHDA, CDR2 SQIVND (reference sequence). The CDR3 region has the DNA TGTGCCAGTATGCGCGGAAATGAGCAGTTCTTC. Amino acids: CASMRGNEQFF.

CDR3 loop: CASRVKSTDTQYF. The CDR3 DNA is TGTGCCAGCAGGGTGAAGAGCACAGATACGCAGTATTTT. The V and J genes are TRBV7-3 and TRBJ2-3; D is uncertain. Germline V gene lookup returns CDR1 SGHTA and CDR2 FQGTGA. This CDR3 is built from 13 residues. The V end was cut by 6 bases, the J end by 0 bases, with 7 bases between.

The chain has TRBV19 and TRBJ2-1; weak D call: TRBD1 (5 bases). TRBJ1-2 matches the DNA end more closely, so the J call is doubtful. The length of the CDR3 is 15 residues. CDR1 LNHDA and CDR2 SQIVND come from the germline V gene (reference sequence). CDR3 sequence (DNA): TGTGCCAGTAGTATCCCGGGACCGGGAAGGTTTGGCTACACCTTC. Translated, it gives CASSIPGPGRFGYTF.

This clonotype was detected ten times or more. This chain's CDR3 is CASSLGQARSYGYTF. Here the CDR3 DNA reads TGCGCCAGCAGCTTGGGACAGGCTCGGAGCTATGGCTACACCTTC. This rearrangement joins TRBV5-1 to TRBJ1-2; TRBD1 is a possible D gene (6 bases). The CDR3 covers 15 residues. Trimming took 0 bases from V and 4 from J, leaving 13 bases between them. Germline loops: CDR1 SGHRS, CDR2 YFSETQ.

The J gene is TRBJ2-5, the V gene TRBV7-6, with 7 nucleotides matching TRBD2. TRBJ2-1 explains the end of the DNA better; the J call may be wrong. The CDR3 runs to 15 residues. Looked up from germline, CDR1 is SGHVS and CDR2 is FNYEAQ. The CDR3 protein is CASSLVLATYNEQFF. The CDR3 DNA follows: TGTGCCAGCAGCTTAGTACTAGCGACCTACAATGAGCAGTTCTTC.

In the case of this clonotype: Mismatch with germline at one junction end may stem from a read error. The chain links TRBV7-4 to TRBJ2-1, with D tentatively TRBD2 (5 bases). Germline CDR1 SGHVT, CDR2 SQSDAQ. The CDR3 covers 12 residues. The CDR3 DNA sequence: TGTGCCAGCACCGTAGAGGGTTCACCCCTCCACTTC. This translates into CASTVEGSPLHF.

Concerning this clonotype itself: A read error may account for a junction end that differs from germline. This chain uses TRBV7-7 with TRBJ2-5; 10 bases are shared with TRBD2. The CDR3 contains 15 residues. In germline, CDR1 is SSHAT, CDR2 FNYEAQ (reference sequence). The CDR3 region has the DNA TGTGCTAGCAGCCCCCGACTAGCGGGTGTGGAGACCCAGTACTTC. Protein: CASSPRLAGVETQYF.

Judged by abundance, this clonotype is medium-sized (0.01 to 0.1%). This chain links TRBV28 with TRBJ2-5; D is perhaps TRBD2 (6 bases). V was shortened by 8 bases and J by 3 bases, with 19 bases between the two germline ends. There are 15 residues in the CDR3. The germline V gene encodes CDR1 MDHEN and CDR2 SYDVKM. CDR3 region: CASGGPTAIKETQYF. CDR3 sequence (DNA): TGTGCCAGCGGAGGGCCAACCGCCATAAAAGAGACCCAGTACTTC.

The CDR3 here is CASRGVYEQYF. DNA for the CDR3: TGTGCCAGCCGGGGGGTCTACGAGCAGTACTTC. The chain employs TRBV6-1 and TRBJ2-7; 7 nucleotides agree with TRBD2. With 8 bases clipped from V and 3 bases from J, the junction kept 1 base outside the gene matches. The CDR3 consists of 11 residues. From germline, CDR1 is MNHNS and CDR2 SASEGT.

This clonotype was seen ten or more times. The rearrangement links TRBV6-6 to TRBJ2-6; no clear D gene. The V gene's germline CDR1 is MNHNY and CDR2 SVGAGI (reference sequence). The CDR3 sequence is 16 residues long. The germline V and J ends were trimmed by 0 bases and 2 bases, with 8 bases remaining between them. CDR3 loop: CASSYSRRTGANVLTF. Written as DNA, the CDR3 is TGTGCCAGCAGTTACTCGAGGCGTACTGGGGCCAACGTCCTGACTTTC.

The chain uses TRBV7-3 and TRBJ2-1, with 11 bases identical to TRBD1. The J call may be mistaken, given a closer DNA end match to TRBJ2-7. Per the germline V gene, CDR1 is SGHTA and CDR2 is FQGTGA. The CDR3 length is 15 residues. The CDR3 protein is CASSFSGQGAYEQYF. CDR3 DNA sequence: TGTGCCAGCAGCTTTTCGGGACAGGGGGCCTACGAGCAGTACTTC.

The chain recombines TRBV9 with TRBJ1-4; 7 bases map to TRBD1. Germline CDR1 is SGDLS and CDR2 is YYNGEE. V was clipped by 0 bases and J by 7 bases; unmatched bases: 3. CDR3 size: 14 residues. CDR3 sequence: CASSVGQGGEKLFF. Written as DNA, the CDR3 is TGTGCCAGCAGCGTAGGACAGGGTGGTGAAAAACTGTTTTTT. Looking up the rest from reference TRBV9 and TRBJ1-4 gives the full variable domain: DSGVTQTPKHLITATGQRVTLRCSPRSGDLSVYWYQQSLDQGLQFLIQYYNGEERAKGNILERFSAQQFPDLHSELNLSSLELGDSALYFCASSVGQGGEKLFFGSGTQLSVL.

This clonotype appeared many times. V usage is TRBV25-1 and J usage is TRBJ2-3, with 7 bases identical to TRBD2. Trimming cost V 6 bases and J 4 bases; bases outside gene matches: 7. Germline CDR1 and CDR2: MGHDK and SYGVNS. The CDR3 contains 14 residues. The chain's CDR3 is CASSYAGVPDTQYF. The DNA of the CDR3 is TGTGCCAGCAGCTACGCGGGAGTTCCAGATACGCAGTATTTT.

The CDR3 loop reads CASSYSRKPGLGLNEQYF. CDR3 nucleotide sequence: TGTGCCAGCAGTTACTCGAGGAAACCGGGACTAGGCCTCAATGAGCAGTACTTC. V usage is TRBV6-6 and J usage is TRBJ2-7; 8 bases align to TRBD2. V shed 0 bases and J 7 bases; nucleotides not matched to a gene: 17. The length of the CDR3 is 18 residues. Germline CDR1 is MNHNY and CDR2 is SVGAGI (reference sequence).

As to this clonotype: This sequence may be a read error, since a much larger clone differs from it by one base. The rearrangement joins TRBV27 to TRBJ2-5; tentative D call: TRBD1 (6 bases). V was shortened by 8 bases and J by 11 bases, with 24 bases between the two germline ends. The CDR3 has 14 residues. Germline CDR1 MNHEY, CDR2 SMNVEV (reference sequence). The CDR3 loop reads CASHPDRNYNEQYF. For the CDR3, the DNA is TGTGCCAGCCACCCCGACAGGAACTACAATGAGCAGTACTTC.

The chain links TRBV7-3 to TRBJ2-1; D is uncertain. Deletions cut 7 bases from V and 8 bases from J, with 9 bases between. Germline V gives CDR1 SGHTA, CDR2 FQGTGA. This CDR3 contains 11 residues. This CDR3 is CASTIADEQFF. In DNA, the CDR3 is TGTGCCAGCACCATTGCCGATGAGCAGTTCTTC.

This clonotype showed up many times. The genes are TRBV14 and TRBJ2-5; 9 bases are a match to TRBD2. V shed 1 base and J 1 base; nucleotides not matched to a gene: 7. The CDR3 contains 17 residues. Germline assignment: CDR1 SGHDN and CDR2 FVKESK. As DNA, the CDR3 is TGTGCCAGCAGCCAAGTGGCTAGCGGGGTTCCCCAAGAGACCCAGTACTTC. Protein: CASSQVASGVPQETQYF.